This T cell receptor (beta chain) emerged from a study of cytomegalovirus exposure and HLA in healthy donors. Study outcomes and limitations: High sensitivity and specificity were reportedly achieved when the classifier diagnosed cytomegalovirus status.

As regards this clone: What it binds is not known.

Germline V gene lookup returns CDR1 SGHRS and CDR2 YFSETQ. The V and J ends lost 6 bases and 2 bases, in that order; junction bases with no gene match: 7. The CDR3 is made up of 14 amino acids. Here immunoSEQ multiplex PCR was the method, and the copy in TCRdb shows in-frame clones only, minus some. Among about 360,000 clones listed, 86% were seen once. The TCR was taken from a woman aged 18-29 years in good health and CMV-seronegative. This sequence joins TRBV5-1 and TRBJ2-7; TRBD2 agrees at 8 bases. The material sequenced was PBMCs. CDR3 nucleotide sequence: TGCGCCAGCAAAGGGGCGGGAGGTCCCTACGAGCAGTACTTC. Protein: CASKGAGGPYEQYF.